Presented here are 17 T cell receptor beta chains from one specimen sequenced in a study of CD8 T cells in ankylosing spondylitis. Overall study findings and caveats: In ankylosing spondylitis blood, a motif of about 8 highly homologous TCR beta variants appeared characteristic.

TCRdb re-called the 5' RACE reads with MiXCR, one entry per CDR3 protein. The sample records under 550,000 distinct CDR3 sequences, more than 25% being singletons. Antigen specificity for these receptors is unknown. Specimen: blood, either unsorted or a sorted T cell fraction (not recorded which). All receptors derive from a male donor with ankylosing spondylitis.

This clonotype was counted ten times or more. This chain connects TRBV11-2 to TRBJ2-1; D perhaps matches TRBD2 (5 bases). The V gene's germline CDR1 is SGHAT and CDR2 FQNNGV. V was clipped by 2 bases and J by 0 bases, with 11 bases between them. There are 16 residues in the CDR3. This CDR3 is CASSLWATSSYNEQFF. In nucleotides, the CDR3 is TGTGCCAGCAGCTTATGGGCTACTAGCTCCTACAATGAGCAGTTCTTC.

The chain recombines TRBV7-9 with TRBJ1-2; D possibly corresponds to TRBD1 (5 bases). The CDR3 consists of 14 residues. The germline V gene encodes CDR1 SEHNR and CDR2 FQNEAQ (reference sequence). V lost 5 bases, J lost 2 bases, and 12 bases lay in between. The CDR3 sequence: CASSPEGLNYGYTF. The DNA of the CDR3 is TGTGCCAGCAGCCCGGAGGGACTGAACTATGGCTACACCTTC. The entire variable domain, with the rest obtained from reference TRBV7-9 and TRBJ1-2, is as follows: DTGVSQNPRHKITKRGQNVTFRCDPISEHNRLYWYRQTLGQGPEFLTYFQNEAQLEKSRLLSDRFSAERPKGSFSTLEIQRTEQGDSAMYLCASSPEGLNYGYTFGSGTRLTVV.

This clonotype was observed a few times. The genes are TRBV4-1 and TRBJ1-2, with D possibly matching TRBD1 (6 bases). V lost 4 bases, J lost 4 bases, and 19 bases lay in between. The V gene's germline CDR1 is MGHRA and CDR2 YSYEKL. The CDR3 runs 16 residues. The CDR3: CASSRSTGLGIYGYTF. CDR3 nucleotide sequence: TGCGCCAGCAGCCGCTCAACAGGGCTTGGGATCTATGGCTACACCTTC.

The chain links TRBV24-1 to TRBJ2-7; D may correspond to TRBD1 or TRBD2 (5 bases each). The CDR3 spans 17 residues. V lost 2 bases and J lost 3, with 19 bases in between. From germline, CDR1 is KGHDR and CDR2 SFDVKD. The CDR3, as DNA: TGTGCCACCAGTGATTCTAAGTTCGGGACGGATTACTACGAGCAGTACTTC. Its translation is CATSDSKFGTDYYEQYF.

The chain uses TRBV5-1 and TRBJ1-4, with TRBD1 matching 8 bases. V shed 6 bases and J 2 bases; nucleotides not matched to a gene: 6. This CDR3 spans 15 amino acids. In germline, CDR1 is SGHRS, CDR2 YFSETQ. CDR3 sequence: CASKSTGGTNEKLFF. CDR3 nucleotide sequence: TGCGCCAGCAAGAGTACAGGGGGTACTAATGAAAAACTGTTTTTT.

This chain links TRBV7-2 with TRBJ2-7; tentatively, D is TRBD2 (6 bases). V was pared by 8 bases and J by 0 bases, with 14 bases between. Germline lookup yields CDR1 SGHTA and CDR2 FQGNSA. The CDR3 is made up of 14 amino acids. The CDR3 nucleotides read TGTGCCAGCGGGACTTGGTGGTCCTCCTACGAGCAGTACTTC. Its protein product is CASGTWWSSYEQYF.

This rearrangement joins TRBV20-1 to TRBJ1-4, with 8 bases fitting TRBD1. Germline V gene lookup returns CDR1 DFQATT and CDR2 SNEGSKA (reference sequence). The CDR3 consists of 13 residues. Unmatched junction bases numbered 3, after V lost 5 bases and J lost 4 bases. The CDR3 region has the DNA TGCAGTGCTCGGGACAGGAGTAATGAAAAACTGTTTTTT. Its protein product is CSARDRSNEKLFF.

This clonotype was detected only a few times. The chain employs TRBV4-2 and TRBJ2-7, with 13 positions matching TRBD2. From germline, CDR1 is LGHNA and CDR2 YNFKEQ. This CDR3 is 15 amino acids long. J gave up 6 bases and V 4 bases, and 6 bases lay outside the gene matches. The CDR3 DNA reads as TGTGCCAGCAGCCCAGGGACTAGCGGGATTGGCGAGCAGTACGTC. Amino acids: CASSPGTSGIGEQYV.

This clonotype was counted ten times or more. The chain couples TRBV20-1 to TRBJ1-1; the D is unclear. V lost 1 base and J 1 base, leaving 13 bases between the germline ends. Germline assignment: CDR1 DFQATT and CDR2 SNEGSKA (reference sequence). This CDR3 is 15 amino acids long. CDR3 in amino acids: CSARVLKVSNTEAFF. The DNA of the CDR3 is TGCAGTGCTAGAGTGTTGAAAGTCTCGAACACTGAAGCTTTCTTT.

The sample holds a few counts of this clonotype. The J gene is TRBJ2-5, the V gene TRBV24-1; D might be TRBD1 (5 bases). The CDR3 extends over 15 amino acids. V was clipped by 9 bases and J by 2 bases, with 18 bases between them. CDR1 is KGHDR and CDR2 is SFDVKD in the germline V gene. The CDR3 loop is CATSTPDTLQETQYF. DNA of the CDR3: TGTGCCACCTCGACTCCGGACACACTGCAAGAGACCCAGTACTTC.

This clonotype appeared many times. The chain employs TRBV4-2 and TRBJ2-5; 7 bases are shared with TRBD2. The CDR3 contains 13 residues. Per germline, CDR1 LGHNA and CDR2 YNFKEQ. J was trimmed by 5 bases and V by 1 base; bases with no gene match: 1. The CDR3 loop reads CASSQGREETQYF. The CDR3 DNA is TGTGCCAGCAGCCAAGGGCGGGAGGAGACCCAGTACTTC.

The sample holds a few counts of this clonotype. The rearrangement joins TRBV3-1 to TRBJ1-2, with 8 positions matching TRBD1. V was pared by 5 bases and J by 2 bases, with 7 bases of the junction left unmatched. The length of the CDR3 is 15 residues. CDR1 and CDR2 (germline): LGHDT, YNNKEL (reference sequence). CDR3 loop: CASSNGQGANYGYTF. The CDR3 nucleotides read TGTGCCAGCAGCAACGGACAGGGAGCGAACTATGGCTACACCTTC.

This chain joins TRBV4-1 and TRBJ2-3; D gene unclear. CDR3 length: 12 residues. Germline V CDR1 and CDR2: MGHRA, YSYEKL. Trimming took off 3 bases at V and 2 bases at J, with 3 bases between the two ends. CDR3 sequence (DNA): TGCGCCAGCAGCCATATCACAGATACGCAGTATTTT. Translating gives CASSHITDTQYF.

This clonotype has a count of ten or more. CDR3 sequence reads: CAISETVGGRTEAFF. CDR3 sequence (DNA): TGTGCCATCAGTGAGACGGTAGGGGGAAGGACTGAAGCTTTCTTT. The chain combines TRBV10-3 with TRBJ1-1, with D perhaps TRBD1 (6 bases). Per germline, CDR1 ENHRY and CDR2 SYGVKD. The ends were cut back, 2 bases at V and 5 bases at J, with 15 bases in the middle. The CDR3 length is 15 residues.

This rearrangement joins TRBV5-1 to TRBJ2-1; TRBD2 agrees at 10 bases. V was pared by 0 bases and J by 7 bases, with 7 bases of the junction left unmatched. The CDR3 covers 16 residues. Germline V gene lookup returns CDR1 SGHRS and CDR2 YFSETQ. CDR3 amino acids: CASSLVLAGVKNEQFF. CDR3 coding DNA: TGCGCCAGCAGCTTGGTCCTAGCGGGAGTCAAGAATGAGCAGTTCTTC. Looking up the rest from reference TRBV5-1 and TRBJ2-1 gives the full variable domain: KAGVTQTPRYLIKTRGQQVTLSCSPISGHRSVSWYQQTPGQGLQFLFEYFSETQRNKGNFPGRFSGRQFSNSRSEMNVSTLELGDSALYLCASSLVLAGVKNEQFFGPGTRLTVL.

In this sample, this clonotype turned up a few times. V is TRBV11-2 and J is TRBJ1-5; D is uncertain. Trimming stripped 1 base from V and 5 bases from J, with 6 bases between. This CDR3 contains 13 residues. Germline V gene lookup returns CDR1 SGHAT and CDR2 FQNNGV. In nucleotides, the CDR3 is TGTGCCAGCAGCTTAGCTTTCCATCAGCCCCAGCATTTT. This encodes CASSLAFHQPQHF. The variable domain in full, completed from reference TRBV11-2 and TRBJ1-5, reads EAGVAQSPRYKIIEKRQSVAFWCNPISGHATLYWYQQILGQGPKLLIQFQNNGVVDDSQLPKDRFSAERLKGVDSTLKIQPAKLEDSAVYLCASSLAFHQPQHFGDGTRLSIL.

This clonotype was seen only a few times. The chain combines TRBV5-1 with TRBJ2-7; 8 nucleotides agree with TRBD2. V lost 4 bases and J lost 5; bases outside the gene matches: 8. This CDR3 is built from 14 residues. Germline V gives CDR1 SGHRS, CDR2 YFSETQ. The CDR3, as DNA: TGCGCCAGCAGCATGAAGGGACTAGACCACGAGCAGTACTTC. Translating it yields CASSMKGLDHEQYF.